The 21 T cell receptor beta chains below come from one sample, sequenced in a study of blood T cell repertoires in COVID-19. The assay was immunoSEQ multiplex PCR, and TCRdb's table has in-frame clones only and misses some. The sample contains some 200,000 clones, more than 65% of which appear only once. The sequenced sample was PBMCs or T cells enriched from blood (not recorded which). All receptors come from a middle-aged man who had recovered from COVID-19.

This chain joins TRBV25-1 and TRBJ2-3; possible D gene TRBD1, 6 bases. Germline assignment: CDR1 MGHDK and CDR2 SYGVNS. V gave up 6 bases and J gave up 3 bases, with 10 bases separating them. CDR3 length equals 13 residues. The CDR3 region is CASSRGQTDTQYF. The DNA for the CDR3 is TGTGCCAGCAGCCGAGGACAGACAGATACGCAGTATTTT.

To note about this clone: Other DNA sequences in this sample translate to the same CDR3. The chain has TRBV27 and TRBJ1-5, with TRBD1 matching 7 bases. This CDR3 comprises 15 residues. V gave up 6 bases and J gave up 3 bases; unmatched junction bases: 8. Germline V CDR1 and CDR2: MNHEY, SMNVEV (reference sequence). The CDR3 region is CASRLGTASNQPQHF. The CDR3 DNA follows: TGTGCCAGCAGACTGGGGACAGCCTCCAATCAGCCCCAGCATTTT.

The chain employs TRBV6-5 and TRBJ1-1, with D tentatively TRBD1 (6 bases). Trimming stripped 6 bases from V and 5 bases from J, with 10 bases between. The length of the CDR3 is 12 residues. From germline, CDR1 is MNHEY and CDR2 SVGAGI. CDR3 sequence reads: CASRAQGTEAFF. The CDR3 DNA sequence: TGTGCCAGCAGGGCACAGGGTACTGAAGCTTTCTTT.

This rearrangement joins TRBV29-1 to TRBJ2-1; TRBD1 aligns across 7 bases. Losses at the gene ends were 2 bases for V and 1 base for J; bases not matched to a gene: 8. Germline V gene lookup returns CDR1 SQVTM and CDR2 ANQGSEA. This CDR3 spans 16 amino acids. CDR3 sequence reads: CSVEPLDRTSYNEQFF. CDR3 DNA sequence: TGCAGCGTTGAACCCCTGGACAGGACGTCCTACAATGAGCAGTTCTTC.

The rearrangement joins TRBV7-2 to TRBJ1-3, with unresolved D. With 0 bases removed from V and 4 bases from J, the gap between germline ends came to 13 bases. Germline V CDR1 and CDR2: SGHTA, FQGNSA. This CDR3 is built from 16 residues. Here the CDR3 DNA reads TGTGCCAGCAGCTTAGCAGGGAGAGGGTCGGGAAACACCATATATTTT. It codes for CASSLAGRGSGNTIYF. The full variable domain, its missing parts supplied by reference TRBV7-2 and TRBJ1-3, is GAGVSQSPSNKVTEKGKDVELRCDPISGHTALYWYRQSLGQGLEFLIYFQGNSAPDKSGLPSDRFSAERTGGSVSTLTIQRTQQEDSAVYLCASSLAGRGSGNTIYFGEGSWLTVV.

This clone has just a few counts. V and J are TRBV19 and TRBJ2-3, with 10 nucleotides matching TRBD2. The V and J ends lost 6 bases and 2 bases, in that order; junction bases with no gene match: 5. The CDR3 is 15 residues long. Germline CDR1 LNHDA, CDR2 SQIVND (reference sequence). The DNA of the CDR3 is TGTGCCAGTAGCCTTAGCGGGGGGCTCACAGATACGCAGTATTTT. Amino acid sequence: CASSLSGGLTDTQYF.

The V call is TRBV5-1, the J call TRBJ1-2, with 8 bases lining up with TRBD1. V trimming: 2 bases; J trimming: 7 bases; junction bases outside the gene matches: 7. Germline loops: CDR1 SGHRS, CDR2 YFSETQ. The CDR3 is 14 amino acids. CDR3 loop: CASSFSTGESGYTF. The CDR3 bases are TGCGCCAGCAGCTTCTCGACAGGGGAGAGTGGCTACACCTTC.

The V call is TRBV18, the J call TRBJ2-7; 7 positions agree with TRBD1. Germline CDR1 and CDR2: KGHSH and LQKENI. Trimming cost V 0 bases and J 5 bases; bases outside gene matches: 7. The CDR3 is 15 amino acids. CDR3 region: CASSPPWVTGDEQYF. The CDR3 region has the DNA TGTGCCAGCTCACCACCATGGGTTACAGGGGACGAGCAGTACTTC.

This clone was seen a handful of times. This rearrangement joins TRBV6-5 to TRBJ1-2; 7 bases match TRBD1. V was pared by 4 bases and J by 8 bases, with 7 bases of the junction left unmatched. Looked up from germline, CDR1 is MNHEY and CDR2 is SVGAGI. The CDR3 runs to 13 residues. The CDR3 nucleotides are TGTGCCAGCAGTTTAGACAGGGTTGTCGGCTACACCTTC. This translates into CASSLDRVVGYTF.

The chain joins TRBV5-6 to TRBJ1-2; 7 bases map to TRBD1. The CDR3 is 13 residues long. Germline lookup yields CDR1 SGHDT and CDR2 YYEEEE. The V gene end was trimmed by 4 bases and the J gene end by 7 bases; junction bases not matched to a gene: 7. CDR3 region: CASSRQGSGGYTF. In nucleotides, the CDR3 is TGTGCCAGCAGCCGACAGGGTTCGGGTGGCTACACCTTC.

This clone was recorded only once. The V gene is TRBV28, the J gene TRBJ2-6; no definite D call. Germline V CDR1 and CDR2: MDHEN, SYDVKM. The CDR3 length is 16 residues. V lost 5 bases to trimming and J lost 0 bases, with 11 bases between them. The CDR3 loop is CASSTLGFSGANVLTF. CDR3 nucleotides: TGTGCCAGCAGTACGCTCGGGTTCTCTGGGGCCAACGTCCTGACTTTC.

The gene calls are TRBV19 and TRBJ1-1, with a possible D match to TRBD1 (5 bases). CDR1 is LNHDA, CDR2 SQIVND, per germline (reference sequence). Trimming stripped 1 base from V and 5 bases from J, with 11 bases between. This CDR3 comprises 14 residues. Written as DNA, the CDR3 is TGTGCCAGTAGTATAGGGGGCCCTCCAACTGAAGCTTTCTTT. This codes for CASSIGGPPTEAFF. Together with reference TRBV19 and TRBJ1-1, the CDR3 gives the full variable domain: DGGITQSPKYLFRKEGQNVTLSCEQNLNHDAMYWYRQDPGQGLRLIYYSQIVNDFQKGDIAEGYSVSREKKESFPLTVTSAQKNPTAFYLCASSIGGPPTEAFFGQGTRLTVV.

The chain couples TRBV9 to TRBJ2-6, with 7 bases fitting TRBD1. CDR1 and CDR2 (germline): SGDLS, YYNGEE. This CDR3 spans 18 amino acids. The V segment lost 3 bases and the J segment 0 bases; nucleotides outside the gene matches: 9. CDR3 protein: CASSGGGGIASGANVLTF. As DNA, the CDR3 is TGTGCCAGCAGCGGAGGGGGCGGAATTGCCTCTGGGGCCAACGTCCTGACTTTC. The full variable domain, completed using reference TRBV9 and TRBJ2-6, is DSGVTQTPKHLITATGQRVTLRCSPRSGDLSVYWYQQSLDQGLQFLIQYYNGEERAKGNILERFSAQQFPDLHSELNLSSLELGDSALYFCASSGGGGIASGANVLTFGAGSRLTVL.

The chain links TRBV3-1 (or the pseudogene TRBV3-2) to TRBJ2-1; TRBD2 matches 14 bases. The J segment lost 6 bases and the V segment lost 4 bases, leaving 2 bases of the junction unmatched. The CDR3 has 15 amino acids. Germline values: CDR1 LGHDT, CDR2 YNNKEL (reference sequence). The CDR3 DNA reads as TGTGCCAGCAGCCTGACTAGCGGGGGGGCCAATGAGCAGTTCTTC. Translating it yields CASSLTSGGANEQFF.

The chain employs TRBV27 and TRBJ1-1, with 7 bases that match TRBD1. Germline V CDR1 and CDR2: MNHEY, SMNVEV (reference sequence). The junction had 7 bases not matched to a gene; V was cut back by 3 bases and J by 6 bases. The CDR3 is 14 amino acids. The CDR3 DNA reads TGTGCCAGCAGTTTCCTGGGACAGTCTGCTGAAGCTTTCTTT. Amino acid sequence: CASSFLGQSAEAFF.

This clone has only a few counts. The J gene is TRBJ1-2, the V gene TRBV5-1; D possibly corresponds to TRBD1 (6 bases). In germline, CDR1 is SGHRS, CDR2 YFSETQ. The CDR3 has 13 residues. The ends were cut back, 4 bases at V and 9 bases at J, with 16 bases in the middle. CDR3 region: CASSPEPRGSYTF. For the CDR3, the DNA is TGCGCCAGCAGCCCCGAGCCCAGGGGTAGCTACACCTTC.

This chain uses TRBV5-1 with TRBJ2-7; TRBD1 matches 12 bases. Trimming removed 4 bases from V and 5 bases from J; junction bases left unmatched: 4. The germline gives CDR1 SGHRS, CDR2 YFSETQ. The CDR3 length is 14 residues. The CDR3 DNA reads as TGCGCCAGCAGCCGCGGGACAGGGGGCGACGAGCAGTACTTC. Its protein is CASSRGTGGDEQYF.

As for this clone: The same CDR3 also results from other DNA sequences found in this sample. This chain joins TRBV5-1 and TRBJ2-7, with TRBD1 as a possible D gene (6 bases). With 1 base removed from V and 5 bases from J, the gap between germline ends came to 10 bases. CDR1 and CDR2 (germline): SGHRS, YFSETQ. The length of the CDR3 is 13 residues. The CDR3 nucleotides are TGCGCCAGCAGCTTGACAGGGCAAAACGAGCAGTACTTC. Translation gives CASSLTGQNEQYF.

The chain carries TRBV4-2 and TRBJ2-7; possibly TRBD2 for D (7 bases). The V gene's germline CDR1 is LGHNA and CDR2 YNFKEQ. The CDR3 is made up of 16 amino acids. V shed 1 base and J shed 0 bases, with 13 bases lying between them. DNA for the CDR3: TGTGCCAGCAGCCAAGTACGAGGGGGGGGCTCCTACGAGCAGTACTTC. This gives the protein CASSQVRGGGSYEQYF.

The J gene is TRBJ2-3, the V gene TRBV30, with D possibly TRBD2 on 6 matching bases. With 3 bases removed from V and 7 bases from J, the gap between germline ends came to 20 bases. This CDR3 region has 15 residues. CDR1 and CDR2 from the germline V gene are GTSNPN and SVGIG (reference sequence). The CDR3 protein is CAWSPAGGSRNTQYF. The CDR3 nucleotides are TGTGCCTGGAGCCCGGCAGGAGGGAGTAGAAATACGCAGTATTTT.

V usage is TRBV5-4 and J usage is TRBJ2-6; TRBD2 matches 12 bases. V lost 3 bases and J lost 0; bases outside the gene matches: 4. Germline V gene lookup returns CDR1 SGHNT and CDR2 YYREEE (reference sequence). The CDR3 loop spans 18 amino acids. As DNA, the CDR3 is TGTGCCAGCAGCTCCCCTAGCGGGGGGGTCTCTGGGGCCAACGTCCTGACTTTC. It yields the protein CASSSPSGGVSGANVLTF. Using reference TRBV5-4 and TRBJ2-6 for the parts outside the CDR3, the full variable domain is ETGVTQSPTHLIKTRGQQVTLRCSSQSGHNTVSWYQQALGQGPQFIFQYYREEENGRGNFPPRFSGLQFPNYSSELNVNALELDDSALYLCASSSPSGGVSGANVLTFGAGSRLTVL.